One and the same sample provided the 7 T cell receptor beta chains below, sequenced in a study of blood T cell repertoires in COVID-19. This table comes from immunoSEQ multiplex PCR, and its TCRdb copy is limited to in-frame clones, with some not included. The sample yields about 150,000 clones, around 82% seen once. Sequencing was carried out using peripheral blood. These receptors all stem from a human donor in a cohort sampled during active COVID-19.

J is TRBJ2-2 and V is TRBV24-1; possible D gene TRBD1, 5 bases. The CDR3 consists of 16 residues. Germline V lookup: CDR1 KGHDR, CDR2 SFDVKD. V was clipped by 1 base and J by 0 bases, with 8 bases between them. CDR3 in DNA: TGTGCCACCAGTGATTTCGGCAGGGCGAACACCGGGGAGCTGTTTTTT. It codes for CATSDFGRANTGELFF.

The gene calls are TRBV7-6 and TRBJ1-4; no clear D. The CDR3 loop spans 14 amino acids. The germline V and J ends were trimmed by 1 base and 5 bases, with 8 bases remaining between them. The V gene's germline CDR1 is SGHVS and CDR2 FNYEAQ. CDR3 bases: TGTGCCAGCAGCTTAGGGTGGGAGAATGAAAAACTGTTTTTT. Translated, it gives CASSLGWENEKLFF.

This sequence joins TRBV5-6 and TRBJ2-5, with D hard to call. CDR1 and CDR2 from the germline V gene are SGHDT and YYEEEE. This CDR3 is 14 amino acids long. V was cut by 1 base and J by 5 bases, with 12 bases left in between. CDR3 in amino acids: CASSLISPKETQYF. As DNA, the CDR3 is TGTGCCAGCAGCTTGATTAGCCCAAAGGAGACCCAGTACTTC.

The rearrangement links TRBV6-6 to TRBJ2-3; D remains unclear. The CDR3 is 15 residues long. V was shortened by 10 bases and J by 1 base, with 18 bases between the two germline ends. Germline V gene lookup returns CDR1 MNHNY and CDR2 SVGAGI (reference sequence). CDR3 in amino acids: CATRGESPRTDTQYF. The CDR3 DNA reads as TGTGCCACCCGAGGAGAGAGCCCCCGCACAGATACGCAGTATTTT.

The chain employs TRBV7-2 and TRBJ1-4, with 8 bases that match TRBD1. J gave up 7 bases and V 5 bases, and 6 bases lay outside the gene matches. The CDR3 is made up of 14 amino acids. CDR1 and CDR2 (germline): SGHTA, FQGNSA. CDR3 protein: CASSHQGAGEKLFF. The CDR3 DNA sequence: TGTGCCAGCAGCCATCAGGGGGCTGGTGAAAAACTGTTTTTT.

This sequence joins TRBV10-3 and TRBJ1-3; D remains ambiguous. V shed 4 bases and J shed 8 bases, with 6 bases lying between them. CDR3 size: 11 residues. CDR1 is ENHRY, CDR2 SYGVKD, per germline. The CDR3 sequence: CAISAGDTIYF. CDR3 sequence (DNA): TGTGCCATCAGTGCCGGGGACACCATATATTTT.

The J gene is TRBJ2-3, the V gene TRBV9; 8 bases align to TRBD2. Unmatched junction bases numbered 5, after V lost 3 bases and J lost 2 bases. The CDR3 sequence is 15 residues long. CDR1 is SGDLS, CDR2 YYNGEE, per germline. CDR3 region: CASSGGGRVTDTQYF. CDR3 sequence (DNA): TGTGCCAGCAGCGGCGGGGGGCGGGTCACAGATACGCAGTATTTT.